Listed here is a single T cell receptor beta chain. The protocol was immunoSEQ multiplex PCR, while the TCRdb copy is restricted to in-frame clones and leaves out a portion. The data contain nearly 200,000 clones, just under 85% of them singletons. The sample belongs to a study of blood T cell repertoires in COVID-19. V lost 6 bases and J lost 2, with 12 bases in between. The germline V gene has CDR1 LGHDT and CDR2 YNNKEL (reference sequence). CDR3 size: 14 residues. The source material was peripheral blood. The sequence derives from a man aged 55 to 69 with COVID-19, enrolled during active disease. This rearrangement joins TRBV3-1 (or the pseudogene TRBV3-2) to TRBJ2-3, with D possibly TRBD1 on 6 matching bases. CDR3 amino acids: CASRNTGSTDTQYF. The CDR3 nucleotides are TGTGCCAGCAGAAATACAGGGTCCACAGATACGCAGTATTTT.